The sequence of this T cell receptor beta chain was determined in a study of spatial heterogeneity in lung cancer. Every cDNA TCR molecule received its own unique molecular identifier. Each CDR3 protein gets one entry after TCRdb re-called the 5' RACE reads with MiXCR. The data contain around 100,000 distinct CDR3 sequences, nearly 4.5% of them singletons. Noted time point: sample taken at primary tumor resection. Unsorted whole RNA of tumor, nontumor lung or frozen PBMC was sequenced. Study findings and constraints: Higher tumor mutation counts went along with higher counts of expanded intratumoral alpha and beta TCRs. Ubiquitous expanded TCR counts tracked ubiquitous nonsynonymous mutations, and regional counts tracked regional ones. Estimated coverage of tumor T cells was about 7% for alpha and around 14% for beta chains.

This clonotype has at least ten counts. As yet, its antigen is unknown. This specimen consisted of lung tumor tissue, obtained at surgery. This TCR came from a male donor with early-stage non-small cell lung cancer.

In nucleotides, the CDR3 is TGTGCCAGTAGTATTCTTTGGGGATCTGGCAATCAGCCCCAGCATTTT. It specifies CASSILWGSGNQPQHF. V is TRBV19 and J is TRBJ1-5; D is unclear. Per germline, CDR1 LNHDA and CDR2 SQIVND (reference sequence). The CDR3 loop spans 16 amino acids. Deletions cut 3 bases from V and 2 bases from J, with 14 bases between.